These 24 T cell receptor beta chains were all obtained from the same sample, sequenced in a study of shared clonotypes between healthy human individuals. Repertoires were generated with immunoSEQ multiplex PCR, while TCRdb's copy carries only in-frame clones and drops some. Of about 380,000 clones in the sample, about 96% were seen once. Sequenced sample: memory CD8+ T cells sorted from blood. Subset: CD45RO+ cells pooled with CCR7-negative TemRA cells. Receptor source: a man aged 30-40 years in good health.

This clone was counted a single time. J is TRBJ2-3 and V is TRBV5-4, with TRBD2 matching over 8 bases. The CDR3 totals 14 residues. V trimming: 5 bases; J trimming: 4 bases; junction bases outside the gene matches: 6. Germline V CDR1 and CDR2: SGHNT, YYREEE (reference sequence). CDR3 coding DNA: TGTGCCAGCAGTAGAGATAGCGGGGCAGATACGCAGTATTTT. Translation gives CASSRDSGADTQYF.

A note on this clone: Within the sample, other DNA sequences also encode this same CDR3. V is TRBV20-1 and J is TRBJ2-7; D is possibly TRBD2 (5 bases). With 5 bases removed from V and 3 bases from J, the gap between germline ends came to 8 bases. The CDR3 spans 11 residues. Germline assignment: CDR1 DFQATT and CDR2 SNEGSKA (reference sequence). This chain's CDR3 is CSASRDYEQYF. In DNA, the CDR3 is TGCAGTGCTTCCCGGGACTACGAGCAGTACTTC.

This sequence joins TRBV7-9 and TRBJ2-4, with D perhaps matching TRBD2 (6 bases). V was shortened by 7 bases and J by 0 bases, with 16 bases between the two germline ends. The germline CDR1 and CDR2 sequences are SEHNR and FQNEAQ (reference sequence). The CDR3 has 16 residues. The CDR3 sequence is CASIHLRGLAKNIQYF. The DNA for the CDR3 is TGTGCCAGCATCCACCTGAGGGGACTAGCCAAAAACATTCAGTACTTC. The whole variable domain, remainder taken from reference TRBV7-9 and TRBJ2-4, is DTGVSQNPRHKITKRGQNVTFRCDPISEHNRLYWYRQTLGQGPEFLTYFQNEAQLEKSRLLSDRFSAERPKGSFSTLEIQRTEQGDSAMYLCASIHLRGLAKNIQYFGAGTRLSVL.

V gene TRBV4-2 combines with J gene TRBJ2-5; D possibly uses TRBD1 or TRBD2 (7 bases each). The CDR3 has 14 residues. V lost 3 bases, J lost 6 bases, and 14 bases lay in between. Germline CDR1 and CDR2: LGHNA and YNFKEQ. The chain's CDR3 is CASSQWQGGQTQYF. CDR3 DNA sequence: TGTGCCAGCAGCCAGTGGCAGGGGGGGCAGACCCAGTACTTC.

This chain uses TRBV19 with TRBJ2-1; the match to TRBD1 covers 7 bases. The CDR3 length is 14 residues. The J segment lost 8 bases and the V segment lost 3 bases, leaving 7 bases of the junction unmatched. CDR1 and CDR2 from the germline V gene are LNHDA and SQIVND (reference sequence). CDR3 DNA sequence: TGTGCCAGTAGTATCGACAGGGTTACGGATGAGCAGTTCTTC. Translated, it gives CASSIDRVTDEQFF.

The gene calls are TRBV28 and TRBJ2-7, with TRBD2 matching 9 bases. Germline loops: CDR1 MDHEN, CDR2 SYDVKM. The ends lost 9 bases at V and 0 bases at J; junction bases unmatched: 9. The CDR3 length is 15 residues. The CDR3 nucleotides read TGTGCCAGTTTTCTAGCGGGGTTAAGCTCCTACGAGCAGTACTTC. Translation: CASFLAGLSSYEQYF.

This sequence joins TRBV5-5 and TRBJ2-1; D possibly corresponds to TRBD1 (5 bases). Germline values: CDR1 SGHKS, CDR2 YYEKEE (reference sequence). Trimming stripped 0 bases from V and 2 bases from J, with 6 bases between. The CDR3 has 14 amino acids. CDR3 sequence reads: CASSLARAYNEQFF. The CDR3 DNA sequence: TGTGCCAGCAGCTTGGCCAGGGCCTACAATGAGCAGTTCTTC.

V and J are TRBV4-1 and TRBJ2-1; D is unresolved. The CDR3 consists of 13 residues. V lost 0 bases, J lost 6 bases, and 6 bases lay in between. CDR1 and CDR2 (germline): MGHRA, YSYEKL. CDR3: CASSQDEVNEQFF. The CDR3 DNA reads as TGCGCCAGCAGCCAAGATGAGGTCAATGAGCAGTTCTTC.

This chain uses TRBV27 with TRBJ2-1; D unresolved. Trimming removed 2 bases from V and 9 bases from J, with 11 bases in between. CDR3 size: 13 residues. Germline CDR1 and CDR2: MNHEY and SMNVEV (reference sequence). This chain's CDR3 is CASSLAGLAEQFF. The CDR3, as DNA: TGTGCCAGCAGTTTAGCAGGTTTGGCTGAGCAGTTCTTC.

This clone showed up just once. The DNA of the CDR3 is TGTGCCAGTAGTATAGTTTGGGGGCGGGACACTGAAGCTTTCTTT. This translates into CASSIVWGRDTEAFF. V and J are TRBV19 and TRBJ1-1; weak D call: TRBD1 (6 bases). This CDR3 spans 15 amino acids. Trimming left V 1 base short and J 3 bases short, with 12 bases between. Germline assignment: CDR1 LNHDA and CDR2 SQIVND (reference sequence).

CDR3 nucleotides: TGTGCCAGCTCACCGGGTGTTAGCGGGAATTCCTACGAGCAGTACTTC. Translation: CASSPGVSGNSYEQYF. The V gene is TRBV18, the J gene TRBJ2-7; TRBD2 matches at 8 bases. Trimming cost V 3 bases and J 1 base; bases outside gene matches: 8. Germline values: CDR1 KGHSH, CDR2 LQKENI. The CDR3 totals 16 residues. Variable domain in full (rest from reference TRBV18 and TRBJ2-7): NAGVMQNPRHLVRRRGQEARLRCSPMKGHSHVYWYRQLPEEGLKFMVYLQKENIIDESGMPKERFSAEFPKEGPSILRIQQVVRGDSAAYFCASSPGVSGNSYEQYFGPGTRLTVT.

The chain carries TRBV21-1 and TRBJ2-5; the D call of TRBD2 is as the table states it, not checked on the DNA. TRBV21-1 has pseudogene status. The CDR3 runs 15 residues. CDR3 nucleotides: TGTGCCAGCAGCAAAGCAGGGAGGGGAAGGGAGACCCAGTACTTC. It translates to CASSKAGRGRETQYF.

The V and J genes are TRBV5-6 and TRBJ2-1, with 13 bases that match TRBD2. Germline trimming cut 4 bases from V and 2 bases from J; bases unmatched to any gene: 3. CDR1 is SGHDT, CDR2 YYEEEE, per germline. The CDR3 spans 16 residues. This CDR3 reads CASSGLAGETYNEQFF. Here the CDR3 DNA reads TGTGCCAGCAGCGGACTAGCGGGAGAAACCTACAATGAGCAGTTCTTC.

CDR3 bases: TGTGCCAGCAGCTTCAGGAGCTTAGGGGAGGAGACCCAGTACTTC. Amino acids: CASSFRSLGEETQYF. The rearrangement links TRBV5-6 to TRBJ2-5; either TRBD1 or TRBD2 may fit D (5 bases each). This CDR3 comprises 15 residues. Germline V CDR1 and CDR2: SGHDT, YYEEEE. V lost 2 bases and J 5 bases, leaving 16 bases between the germline ends. Supplemented by reference TRBV5-6 and TRBJ2-5, the full variable domain reads DAGVTQSPTHLIKTRGQQVTLRCSPKSGHDTVSWYQQALGQGPQFIFQYYEEEERQRGNFPDRFSGHQFPNYSSELNVNALLLGDSALYLCASSFRSLGEETQYFGPGTRLLVL.

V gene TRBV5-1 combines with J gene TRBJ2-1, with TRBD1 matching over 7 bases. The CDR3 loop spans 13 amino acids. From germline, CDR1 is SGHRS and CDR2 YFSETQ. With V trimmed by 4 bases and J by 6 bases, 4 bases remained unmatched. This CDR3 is CASSLNRGNEQFF. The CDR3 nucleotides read TGCGCCAGCAGCCTAAACAGGGGCAATGAGCAGTTCTTC.

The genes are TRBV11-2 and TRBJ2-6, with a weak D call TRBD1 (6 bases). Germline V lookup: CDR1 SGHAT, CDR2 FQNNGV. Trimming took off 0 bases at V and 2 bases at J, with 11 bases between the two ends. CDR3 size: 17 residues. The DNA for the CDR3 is TGTGCCAGCAGCTTAGAGTTGGGGGCTGCTGGGGCCAACGTCCTGACTTTC. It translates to CASSLELGAAGANVLTF.

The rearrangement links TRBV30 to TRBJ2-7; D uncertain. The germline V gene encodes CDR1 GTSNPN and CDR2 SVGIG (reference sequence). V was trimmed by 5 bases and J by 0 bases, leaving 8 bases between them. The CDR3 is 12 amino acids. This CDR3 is CAWGSSSYEQYF. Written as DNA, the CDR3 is TGTGCCTGGGGCTCAAGCTCCTACGAGCAGTACTTC. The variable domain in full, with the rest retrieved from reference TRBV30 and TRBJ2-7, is SQTIHQWPATLVQPVGSPLSLECTVEGTSNPNLYWYRQAAGRGLQLLFYSVGIGQISSEVPQNLSASRPQDRQFILSSKKLLLSDSGFYLCAWGSSSYEQYFGPGTRLTVT.

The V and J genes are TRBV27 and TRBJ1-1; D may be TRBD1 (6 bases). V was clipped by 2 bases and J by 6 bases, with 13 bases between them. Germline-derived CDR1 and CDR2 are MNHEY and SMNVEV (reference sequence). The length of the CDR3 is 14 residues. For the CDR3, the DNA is TGTGCCAGCAGTTTAAAAGGGGGAATGGCTGAAGCTTTCTTT. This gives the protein CASSLKGGMAEAFF.

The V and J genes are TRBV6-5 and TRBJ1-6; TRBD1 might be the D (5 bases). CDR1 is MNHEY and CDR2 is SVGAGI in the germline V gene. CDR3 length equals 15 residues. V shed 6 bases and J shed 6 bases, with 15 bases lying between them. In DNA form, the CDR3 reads TGTGCCAGCAGCGTCGCGGACATTAGTAATTCACCCCTCCACTTT. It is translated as CASSVADISNSPLHF.

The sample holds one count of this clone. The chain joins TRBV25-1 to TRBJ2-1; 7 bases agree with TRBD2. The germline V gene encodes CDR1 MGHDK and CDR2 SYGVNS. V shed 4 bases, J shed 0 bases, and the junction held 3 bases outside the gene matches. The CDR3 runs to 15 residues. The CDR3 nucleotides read TGTGCCAGCAGTGTGAGCGGGATCTCCTACAATGAGCAGTTCTTC. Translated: CASSVSGISYNEQFF.

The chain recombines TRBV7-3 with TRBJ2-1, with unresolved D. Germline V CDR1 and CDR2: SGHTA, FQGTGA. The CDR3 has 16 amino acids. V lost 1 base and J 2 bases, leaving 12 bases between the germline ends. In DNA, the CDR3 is TGTGCCAGCAGCTTAAGGCAAGGCGGAGCCTACAATGAGCAGTTCTTC. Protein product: CASSLRQGGAYNEQFF.

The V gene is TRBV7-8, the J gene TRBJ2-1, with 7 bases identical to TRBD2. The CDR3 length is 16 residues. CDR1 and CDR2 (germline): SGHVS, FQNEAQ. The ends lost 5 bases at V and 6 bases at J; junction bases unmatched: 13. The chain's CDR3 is CASSPGRTFNGNEQFF. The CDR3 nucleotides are TGTGCCAGCAGCCCCGGGAGGACCTTCAATGGCAATGAGCAGTTCTTC.

The CDR3: CASSLDVNYGYTF. CDR3 nucleotide sequence: TGCGCCAGCAGCTTGGACGTTAACTATGGCTACACCTTC. The chain carries TRBV5-1 and TRBJ1-2, with no clear D. This CDR3 comprises 13 residues. CDR1 and CDR2 from the germline V gene are SGHRS and YFSETQ. V gave up 0 bases and J gave up 1 base, with 4 bases separating them.

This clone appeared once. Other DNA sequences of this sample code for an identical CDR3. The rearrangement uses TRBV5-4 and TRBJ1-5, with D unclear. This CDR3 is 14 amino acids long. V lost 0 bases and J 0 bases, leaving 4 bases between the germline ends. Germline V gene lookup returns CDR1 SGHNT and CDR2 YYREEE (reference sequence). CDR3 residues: CASSLEGSNQPQHF. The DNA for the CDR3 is TGTGCCAGCAGCTTGGAGGGTAGCAATCAGCCCCAGCATTTT.